Below, 18 T cell receptor beta chains from the same sample are listed, as sequenced in a study of a mutant IDH1 vaccine in newly diagnosed glioma (dated by TCRdb to 2020 to 2023). No antigen is known for these receptors. The time point label, read with the paper, signifies: week 47, end of study. A 20-mer mutant IDH1 peptide at 300 micrograms in Montanide made up each vaccine dose, which was injected subcutaneously together with topical imiquimod. The library was produced with the immunoSEQ multiplex PCR assay. TCRdb stores this immuneACCESS table with in-frame sequences only. Part of the clones is absent; in the studies checked, under half of the shortfall reflects unresolved V genes, and no reason is known for the rest. A total of approximately 31,000 clones appear in this sample, roughly 84% of them only once. Of the sample, about 30% is held by the ten largest clones. This specimen consisted of PBMCs, obtained from a glioma patient whose treatment included an IDH1 peptide vaccine. All receptors derive from a young man with glioma.

The CDR3 here is CASSVEDSSTDTQYF. CDR3 in DNA: TGTGCCAGCAGCGTAGAAGATTCGAGCACAGATACGCAGTATTTT. The chain couples TRBV9 to TRBJ2-3, with no clear D. There are 15 residues in the CDR3. The germline gives CDR1 SGDLS, CDR2 YYNGEE. V lost 0 bases and J lost 0, with 8 bases in between.

The CDR3 DNA is TGTGCCAGCAGTTACGGTGGGCCAGGCTCCTACGAGCAGTACTTC. Translating gives CASSYGGPGSYEQYF. V and J are TRBV6-5 and TRBJ2-7; D gene ambiguous. From germline, CDR1 is MNHEY and CDR2 SVGAGI. The CDR3 sequence is 15 residues long. V lost 2 bases and J 0 bases, leaving 11 bases between the germline ends.

V usage is TRBV11-2 and J usage is TRBJ1-1; D ambiguous. V was cut by 10 bases and J by 3 bases, with 24 bases left in between. Germline lookup yields CDR1 SGHAT and CDR2 FQNNGV. The CDR3 has 16 residues. The CDR3 coding sequence is TGTGCCACCCTTGGTGTGATTTGGAGTCGGGACACTGAAGCTTTCTTT. Residues: CATLGVIWSRDTEAFF.

This clone was found a few times. The chain employs TRBV5-4 and TRBJ1-1, with 9 bases that match TRBD1. The CDR3 sequence is 14 residues long. V shed 3 bases and J 4 bases; nucleotides not matched to a gene: 4. Germline CDR1 and CDR2: SGHNT and YYREEE (reference sequence). The CDR3 protein is CASSWTGDGTEAFF. The CDR3 coding sequence is TGTGCCAGCAGCTGGACAGGGGATGGCACTGAAGCTTTCTTT.

V and J are TRBV7-2 and TRBJ1-1; possibly TRBD1 for D (6 bases). V lost 5 bases and J lost 4, with 11 bases in between. The CDR3 has 13 residues. Germline CDR1 reads SGHTA; CDR2 reads FQGNSA. Here the CDR3 DNA reads TGTGCCAGCAGCGCCTGGACAGCCACTGAAGCTTTCTTT. It is translated as CASSAWTATEAFF.

This rearrangement joins TRBV5-1 to TRBJ2-5; 8 bases line up with TRBD2. Germline CDR1 is SGHRS and CDR2 is YFSETQ. V dropped 1 base and J dropped 4; count of bases not matched to a gene: 3. The CDR3 covers 14 residues. CDR3 in DNA: TGCGCCAGCAGCTTGCTACGGGAGGGAGAGACCCAGTACTTC. Amino acid sequence: CASSLLREGETQYF. The full variable domain, in which reference TRBV5-1 and TRBJ2-5 provide the parts outside the CDR3, is KAGVTQTPRYLIKTRGQQVTLSCSPISGHRSVSWYQQTPGQGLQFLFEYFSETQRNKGNFPGRFSGRQFSNSRSEMNVSTLELGDSALYLCASSLLREGETQYFGPGTRLLVL.

The V gene is TRBV6-4, the J gene TRBJ1-1; 12 bases map to TRBD1. This CDR3 comprises 15 residues. Germline-derived CDR1 and CDR2 are MRHNA and SNTAGT. The V gene end was trimmed by 4 bases and the J gene end by 4 bases; junction bases not matched to a gene: 4. In DNA form, the CDR3 reads TGTGCCAGCAGTGTCACGGGACAGGGGGCCACTGAAGCTTTCTTT. Translation gives CASSVTGQGATEAFF.

The chain joins TRBV28 to TRBJ2-7; no reliable D call. Per germline, CDR1 MDHEN and CDR2 SYDVKM. Trimming cost V 6 bases and J 4 bases, with 7 bases left between them. This CDR3 is built from 11 residues. The CDR3 region is CASSSQYEQYF. The CDR3 nucleotides read TGTGCCAGCAGCTCCCAATACGAGCAGTACTTC. Full variable domain (rest looked up from reference TRBV28 and TRBJ2-7): DVKVTQSSRYLVKRTGEKVFLECVQDMDHENMFWYRQDPGLGLRLIYFSYDVKMKEKGDIPEGYSVSREKKERFSLILESASTNQTSMYLCASSSQYEQYFGPGTRLTVT.

This chain's CDR3 is CASSPRRTGEQYF. CDR3 nucleotides: TGTGCCAGCAGTCCCCGACGGACAGGCGAGCAGTACTTC. The chain couples TRBV27 to TRBJ2-7; 7 positions match TRBD1. Trimming cost V 5 bases and J 6 bases; bases outside gene matches: 7. Germline CDR1 is MNHEY and CDR2 is SMNVEV (reference sequence). The CDR3 contains 13 residues.

V is TRBV9 and J is TRBJ2-1, with 12 bases fitting TRBD2. The CDR3 contains 15 residues. Germline V CDR1 and CDR2: SGDLS, YYNGEE. V lost 3 bases, J lost 5 bases, and 3 bases stayed unmatched. The DNA for the CDR3 is TGTGCCAGCAGCGAGACTAGCGGGAGTCACAATGAGCAGTTCTTC. Its translation is CASSETSGSHNEQFF.

This chain links TRBV4-1 with TRBJ1-4; D gene unclear. V shed 7 bases and J shed 0 bases, with 12 bases lying between them. The germline V gene has CDR1 MGHRA and CDR2 YSYEKL. The CDR3 covers 15 residues. CDR3 sequence: CASNLQPATNEKLFF. The DNA for the CDR3 is TGCGCCAGCAACCTACAGCCAGCAACTAATGAAAAACTGTTTTTT.

The V call is TRBV13, the J call TRBJ1-2; a weak D match, TRBD1 (5 bases). The germline V gene has CDR1 PRHDT and CDR2 FYEKMQ (reference sequence). Trimming pared 1 base from V and 5 bases from J, leaving 8 bases between. This CDR3 spans 13 amino acids. The CDR3 bases are TGTGCCAGCAGCTTAGCAGGGAGGTATGGCTACACCTTC. Its translation: CASSLAGRYGYTF.

The chain links TRBV30 to TRBJ2-7, with TRBD1 identical over 11 bases. Unmatched junction bases numbered 13, after V lost 1 base and J lost 5 bases. The CDR3 covers 17 residues. Per germline, CDR1 GTSNPN and CDR2 SVGIG (reference sequence). CDR3 sequence reads: CAWSALDRGLVGDEQYF. CDR3 nucleotide sequence: TGTGCCTGGAGTGCACTGGACAGGGGGCTTGTGGGTGACGAGCAGTACTTC. The complete variable domain, with remaining parts taken from reference TRBV30 and TRBJ2-7, reads SQTIHQWPATLVQPVGSPLSLECTVEGTSNPNLYWYRQAAGRGLQLLFYSVGIGQISSEVPQNLSASRPQDRQFILSSKKLLLSDSGFYLCAWSALDRGLVGDEQYFGPGTRLTVT.

This clone was observed a handful of times. The chain is built from TRBV2 and TRBJ1-4; D remains ambiguous. Germline CDR1 reads SNHLY; CDR2 reads FYNNEI. The CDR3 runs to 14 residues. V lost 4 bases, J lost 7 bases, and 13 bases lay in between. The CDR3 DNA is TGTGCCAGCAGTGTGGCTTCCCGGGGTGAAAAACTGTTTTTT. It codes for CASSVASRGEKLFF.

The chain is built from TRBV5-1 and TRBJ1-4, with D possibly matching TRBD1 (6 bases). The CDR3 consists of 14 residues. CDR1 and CDR2 (germline): SGHRS, YFSETQ. V was pared by 4 bases and J by 3 bases, with 10 bases between. The CDR3, as DNA: TGCGCCAGCAGCACGACAGGATCTAATGAAAAACTGTTTTTT. Translated, it gives CASSTTGSNEKLFF.

The chain joins TRBV6-1 to TRBJ2-2; D unclear. This CDR3 is built from 13 residues. V lost 6 bases to trimming and J lost 3 bases, with 8 bases between them. Germline values: CDR1 MNHNS, CDR2 SASEGT. CDR3 nucleotides: TGTGCCAGCAGCCTAAAATACACCGGGGAGCTGTTTTTT. This codes for CASSLKYTGELFF.

The CDR3 DNA sequence: TGTGCCAGTTCACGCCGGGACAGAGAAACGCCCCAGCATTTT. Encoded protein: CASSRRDRETPQHF. This chain joins TRBV2 and TRBJ1-5; 7 bases agree with TRBD1. V was pared by 9 bases and J by 9 bases, with 14 bases of the junction left unmatched. Germline CDR1 SNHLY, CDR2 FYNNEI. The CDR3 runs to 14 residues.

This clone was detected only a few times. The chain uses TRBV7-2 and TRBJ2-1; tentatively, D is TRBD1 (5 bases). Germline-derived CDR1 and CDR2 are SGHTA and FQGNSA. The CDR3 has 14 amino acids. With 2 bases removed from V and 6 bases from J, the gap between germline ends came to 11 bases. The CDR3 bases are TGTGCCAGCAGCTTACGCCAGGGTAGCAATGAGCAGTTCTTC. Translated, it gives CASSLRQGSNEQFF.